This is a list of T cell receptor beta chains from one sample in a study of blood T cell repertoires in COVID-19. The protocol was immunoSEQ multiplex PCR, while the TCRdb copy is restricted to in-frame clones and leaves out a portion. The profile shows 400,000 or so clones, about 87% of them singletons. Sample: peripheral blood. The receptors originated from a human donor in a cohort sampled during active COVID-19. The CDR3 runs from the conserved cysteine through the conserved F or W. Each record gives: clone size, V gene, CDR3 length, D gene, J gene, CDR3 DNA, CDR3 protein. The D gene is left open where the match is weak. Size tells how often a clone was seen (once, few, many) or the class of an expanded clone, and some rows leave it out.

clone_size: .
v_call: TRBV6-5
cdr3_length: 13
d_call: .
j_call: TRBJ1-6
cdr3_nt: TGTGCCAGCAGGGACTTGTTGGATTCACCCCTCCACTTT
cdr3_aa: CASRDLLDSPLHF

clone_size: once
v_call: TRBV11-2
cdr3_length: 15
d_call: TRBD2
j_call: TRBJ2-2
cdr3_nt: TGTGCCAGCAGCGCCGGGAGGCCCGGCACCGGGGAGCTGTTTTTT
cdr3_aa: CASSAGRPGTGELFF

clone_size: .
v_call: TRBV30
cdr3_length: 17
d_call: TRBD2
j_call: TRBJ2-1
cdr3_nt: TGTGCCTGGAGTTCCCAACGGGAGGGCCGAGTCGGCAATGAGCAGTTCTTC
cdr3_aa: CAWSSQREGRVGNEQFF

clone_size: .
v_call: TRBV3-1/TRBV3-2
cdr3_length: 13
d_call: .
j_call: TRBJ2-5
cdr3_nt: TGTGCCAGCAGCGTACCCGCGGGCGAGACCCAGTACTTC
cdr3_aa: CASSVPAGETQYF

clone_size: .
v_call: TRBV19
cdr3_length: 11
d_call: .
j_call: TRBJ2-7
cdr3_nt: TGTGCCAGTAGTATAGGAGGCGAGCAGTACTTC
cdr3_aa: CASSIGGEQYF

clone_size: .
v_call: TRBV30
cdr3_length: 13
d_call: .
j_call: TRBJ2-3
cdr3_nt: TGTGCCTGGAGTGTAGGCGGGGCAGATACGCAGTATTTT
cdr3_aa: CAWSVGGADTQYF

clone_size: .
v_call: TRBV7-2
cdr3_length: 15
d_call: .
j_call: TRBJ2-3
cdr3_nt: TGTGCCAGCAGCTTAGTCGCAAGGGGGAGAGATACGCAGTATTTT
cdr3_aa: CASSLVARGRDTQYF

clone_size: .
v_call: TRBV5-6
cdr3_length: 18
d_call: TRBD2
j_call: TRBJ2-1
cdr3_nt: TGTGCCAGCAGCTTGGCAGGGACTAGCGGGAGGTTAGGCAATGAGCAGTTCTTC
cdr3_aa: CASSLAGTSGRLGNEQFF

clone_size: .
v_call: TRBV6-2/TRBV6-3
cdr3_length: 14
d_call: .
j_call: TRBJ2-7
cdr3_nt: TGTGCCAGCAGTTATTTTAGGGGATCCTACGAGCAGTACTTC
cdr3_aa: CASSYFRGSYEQYF

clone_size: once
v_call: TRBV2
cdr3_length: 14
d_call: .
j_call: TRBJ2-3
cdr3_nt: TGTGCCAGCAGGCTGGGCAGAAACACAGATACGCAGTATTTT
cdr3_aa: CASRLGRNTDTQYF

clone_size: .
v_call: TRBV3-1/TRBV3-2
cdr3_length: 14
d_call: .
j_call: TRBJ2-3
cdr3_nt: TGTGCCAGCAGCCAAGAGGGGGCGAAAGATACGCAGTATTTT
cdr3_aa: CASSQEGAKDTQYF

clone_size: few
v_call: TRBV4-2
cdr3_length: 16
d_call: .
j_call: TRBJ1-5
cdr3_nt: TGTGCCAGCAGCCAAGGACAGGCTACCCCCAATCAGCCCCAGCATTTT
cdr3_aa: CASSQGQATPNQPQHF

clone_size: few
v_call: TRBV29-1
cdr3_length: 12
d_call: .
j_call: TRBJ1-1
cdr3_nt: TGCAGCGCCACGACAGTGAACACTGAAGCTTTCTTT
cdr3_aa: CSATTVNTEAFF

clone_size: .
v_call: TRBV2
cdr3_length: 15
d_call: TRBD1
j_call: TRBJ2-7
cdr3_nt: TGTGCCAGCAGTTTGGGACAGGAGGAGGGGTACGAGCAGTACTTC
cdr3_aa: CASSLGQEEGYEQYF

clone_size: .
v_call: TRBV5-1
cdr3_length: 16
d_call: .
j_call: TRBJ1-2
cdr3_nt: TGCGCCAGCTCTCGCAGGGTGGACGGTACTAACTATGGCTACACCTTC
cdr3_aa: CASSRRVDGTNYGYTF

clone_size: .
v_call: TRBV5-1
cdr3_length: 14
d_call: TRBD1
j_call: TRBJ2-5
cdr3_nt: TGCGCCAGCAGCGGGGGACAGCGACAAGAGACCCAGTACTTC
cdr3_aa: CASSGGQRQETQYF

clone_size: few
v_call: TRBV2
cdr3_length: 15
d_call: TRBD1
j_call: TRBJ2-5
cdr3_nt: TGTGCCAGCAGCTCGGACAGGGGTGTATTGGAGACCCAGTACTTC
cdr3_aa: CASSSDRGVLETQYF

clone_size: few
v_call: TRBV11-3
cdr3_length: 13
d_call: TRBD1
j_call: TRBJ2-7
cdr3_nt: TGTGCCAGCAGCTCGGGACAGGGATACGAGCAGTACTTC
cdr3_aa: CASSSGQGYEQYF

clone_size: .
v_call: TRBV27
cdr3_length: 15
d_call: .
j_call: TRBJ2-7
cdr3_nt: TGTGCCAGCAGTTTATCGTTCAGCGGAGGGCTCGAGCAGTACTTC
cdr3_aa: CASSLSFSGGLEQYF

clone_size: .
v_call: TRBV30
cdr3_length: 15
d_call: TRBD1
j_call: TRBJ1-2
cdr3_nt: TGTGCCTGGAGGGGACCCGGGACAGGGAACTATGGCTACACCTTC
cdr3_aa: CAWRGPGTGNYGYTF

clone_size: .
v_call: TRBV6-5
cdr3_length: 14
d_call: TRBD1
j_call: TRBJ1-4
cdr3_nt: TGTGCCAGCAGTACACAGGGGGAGAGTGAAAAACTGTTTTTT
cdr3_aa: CASSTQGESEKLFF

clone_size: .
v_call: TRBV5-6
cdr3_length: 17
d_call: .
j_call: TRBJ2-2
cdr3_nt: TGTGCCAGCAGCTTGTTAACCGGGGGTTCGAACACCGGGGAGCTGTTTTTT
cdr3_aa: CASSLLTGGSNTGELFF